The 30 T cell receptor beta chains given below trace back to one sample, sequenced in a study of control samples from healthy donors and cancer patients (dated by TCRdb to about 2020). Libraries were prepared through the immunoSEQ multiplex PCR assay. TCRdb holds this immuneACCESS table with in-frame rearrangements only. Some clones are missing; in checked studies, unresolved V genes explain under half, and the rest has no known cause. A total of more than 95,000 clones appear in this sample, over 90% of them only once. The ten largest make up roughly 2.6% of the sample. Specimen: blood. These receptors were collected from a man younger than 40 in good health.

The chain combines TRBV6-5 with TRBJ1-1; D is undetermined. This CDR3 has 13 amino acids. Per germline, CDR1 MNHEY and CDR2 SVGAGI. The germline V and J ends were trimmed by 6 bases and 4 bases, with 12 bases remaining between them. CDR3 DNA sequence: TGTGCCAGCAGCGACGCCAGAAGCACTGAAGCTTTCTTT. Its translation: CASSDARSTEAFF.

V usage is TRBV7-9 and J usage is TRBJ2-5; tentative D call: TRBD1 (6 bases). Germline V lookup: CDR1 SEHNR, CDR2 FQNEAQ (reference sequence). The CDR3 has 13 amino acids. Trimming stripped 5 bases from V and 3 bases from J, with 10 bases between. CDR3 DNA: TGTGCCAGCAGCCCAGGGGTGGAAGAGACCCAGTACTTC. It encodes CASSPGVEETQYF. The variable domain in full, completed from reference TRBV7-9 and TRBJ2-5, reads DTGVSQNPRHKITKRGQNVTFRCDPISEHNRLYWYRQTLGQGPEFLTYFQNEAQLEKSRLLSDRFSAERPKGSFSTLEIQRTEQGDSAMYLCASSPGVEETQYFGPGTRLLVL.

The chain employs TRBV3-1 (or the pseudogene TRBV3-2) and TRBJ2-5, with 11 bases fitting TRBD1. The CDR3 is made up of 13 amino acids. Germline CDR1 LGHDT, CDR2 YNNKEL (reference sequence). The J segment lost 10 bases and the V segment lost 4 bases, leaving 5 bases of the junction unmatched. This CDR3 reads CASSLGQGAIQYF. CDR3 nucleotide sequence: TGTGCCAGCAGCCTTGGACAGGGGGCGATCCAGTACTTC.

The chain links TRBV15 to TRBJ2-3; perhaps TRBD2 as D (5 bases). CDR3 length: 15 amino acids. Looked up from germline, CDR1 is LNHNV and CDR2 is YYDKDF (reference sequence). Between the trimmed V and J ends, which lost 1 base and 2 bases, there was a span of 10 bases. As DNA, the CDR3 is TGTGCCACCAGCAGAGCCCGGGGTTTCACAGATACGCAGTATTTT. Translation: CATSRARGFTDTQYF.

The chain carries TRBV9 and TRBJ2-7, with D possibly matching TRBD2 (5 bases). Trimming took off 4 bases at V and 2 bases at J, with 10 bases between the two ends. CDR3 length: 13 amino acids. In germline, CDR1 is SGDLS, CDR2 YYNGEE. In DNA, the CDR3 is TGTGCCAGCAGCCCCCGAGGGACCTACGAGCAGTACTTC. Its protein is CASSPRGTYEQYF. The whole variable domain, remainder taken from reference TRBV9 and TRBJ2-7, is DSGVTQTPKHLITATGQRVTLRCSPRSGDLSVYWYQQSLDQGLQFLIQYYNGEERAKGNILERFSAQQFPDLHSELNLSSLELGDSALYFCASSPRGTYEQYFGPGTRLTVT.

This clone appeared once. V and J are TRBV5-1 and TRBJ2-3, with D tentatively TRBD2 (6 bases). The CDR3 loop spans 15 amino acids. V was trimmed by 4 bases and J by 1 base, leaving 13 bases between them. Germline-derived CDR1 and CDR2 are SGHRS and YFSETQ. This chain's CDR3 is CASSDLARGTDTQYF. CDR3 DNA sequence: TGCGCCAGCAGCGACCTAGCGCGGGGCACAGATACGCAGTATTTT.

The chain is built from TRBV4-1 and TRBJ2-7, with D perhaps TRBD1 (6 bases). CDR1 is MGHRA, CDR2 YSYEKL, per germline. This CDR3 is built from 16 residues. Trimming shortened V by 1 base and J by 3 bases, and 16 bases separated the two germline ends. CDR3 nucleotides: TGCGCCAGCAGCCAAGCGCCAGGGGAGCTCCACTACGAGCAGTACTTC. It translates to CASSQAPGELHYEQYF.

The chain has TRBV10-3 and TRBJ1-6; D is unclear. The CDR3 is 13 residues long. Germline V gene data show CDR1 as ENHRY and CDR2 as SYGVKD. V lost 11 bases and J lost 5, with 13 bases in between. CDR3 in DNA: TGTGCCGGCCAGGAAGTAGATAATTCACCCCTCCACTTT. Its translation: CAGQEVDNSPLHF.

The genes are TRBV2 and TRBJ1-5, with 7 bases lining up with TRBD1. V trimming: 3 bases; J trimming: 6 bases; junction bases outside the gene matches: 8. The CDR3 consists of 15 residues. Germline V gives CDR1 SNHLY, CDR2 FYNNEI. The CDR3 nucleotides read TGTGCCAGCAGTGATGCAGGGGGTTTGATTCAGCCCCAGCATTTT. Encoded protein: CASSDAGGLIQPQHF.

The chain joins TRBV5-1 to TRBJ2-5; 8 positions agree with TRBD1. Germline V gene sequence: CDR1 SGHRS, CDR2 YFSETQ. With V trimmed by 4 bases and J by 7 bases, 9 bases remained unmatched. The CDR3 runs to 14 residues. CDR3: CASSRGQGLGTQYF. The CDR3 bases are TGCGCCAGCAGCCGCGGACAGGGTCTTGGGACCCAGTACTTC. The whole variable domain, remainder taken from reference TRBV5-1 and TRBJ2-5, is KAGVTQTPRYLIKTRGQQVTLSCSPISGHRSVSWYQQTPGQGLQFLFEYFSETQRNKGNFPGRFSGRQFSNSRSEMNVSTLELGDSALYLCASSRGQGLGTQYFGPGTRLLVL.

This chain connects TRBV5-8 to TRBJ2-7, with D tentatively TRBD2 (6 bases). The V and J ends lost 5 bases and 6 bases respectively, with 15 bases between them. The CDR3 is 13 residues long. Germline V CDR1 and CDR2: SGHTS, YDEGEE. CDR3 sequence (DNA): TGTGCCAGCAGTATGGGGGGATTCGGCGAGCAGTACGTC. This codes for CASSMGGFGEQYV.

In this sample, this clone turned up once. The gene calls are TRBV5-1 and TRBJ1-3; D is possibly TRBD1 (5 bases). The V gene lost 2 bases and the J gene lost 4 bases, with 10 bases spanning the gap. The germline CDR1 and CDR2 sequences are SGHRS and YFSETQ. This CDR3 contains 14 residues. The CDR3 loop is CASSFTGGGNTIYF. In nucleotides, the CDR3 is TGCGCCAGCAGCTTCACGGGGGGAGGAAACACCATATATTTT.

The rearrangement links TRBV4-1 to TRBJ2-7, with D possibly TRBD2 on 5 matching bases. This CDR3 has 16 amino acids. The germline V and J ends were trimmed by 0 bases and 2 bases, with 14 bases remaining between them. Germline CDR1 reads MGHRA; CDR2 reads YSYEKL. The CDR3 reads CASSQDHTRGTYEQYF. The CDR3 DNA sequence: TGCGCCAGCAGCCAAGATCACACTAGAGGAACCTACGAGCAGTACTTC.

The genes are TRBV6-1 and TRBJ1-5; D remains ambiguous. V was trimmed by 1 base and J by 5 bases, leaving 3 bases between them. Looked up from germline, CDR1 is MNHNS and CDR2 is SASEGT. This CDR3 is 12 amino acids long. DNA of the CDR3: TGTGCCAGCAGTGAAGGGTATCAGCCCCAGCATTTT. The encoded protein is CASSEGYQPQHF.

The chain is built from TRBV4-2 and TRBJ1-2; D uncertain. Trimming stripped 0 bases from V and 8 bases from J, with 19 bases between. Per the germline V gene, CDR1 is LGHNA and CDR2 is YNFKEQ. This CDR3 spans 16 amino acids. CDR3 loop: CASSQEVSVTLGGYTF. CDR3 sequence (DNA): TGTGCCAGCAGCCAAGAGGTCTCAGTTACTCTCGGAGGCTACACCTTC.

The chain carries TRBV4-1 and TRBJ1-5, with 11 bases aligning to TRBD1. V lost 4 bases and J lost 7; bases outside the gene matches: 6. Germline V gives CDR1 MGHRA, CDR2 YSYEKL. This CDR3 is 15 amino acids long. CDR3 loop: CASSRTGGAGQPQHF. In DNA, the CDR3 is TGCGCCAGCAGCCGGACAGGGGGCGCGGGCCAGCCCCAGCATTTT.

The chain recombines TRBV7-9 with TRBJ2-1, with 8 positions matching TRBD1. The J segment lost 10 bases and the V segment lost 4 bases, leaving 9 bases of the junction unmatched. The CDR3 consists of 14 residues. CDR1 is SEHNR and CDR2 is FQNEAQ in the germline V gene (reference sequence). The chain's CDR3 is CASSSVNPGGEQFF. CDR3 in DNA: TGTGCCAGCAGCTCTGTCAACCCAGGGGGCGAGCAGTTCTTC.

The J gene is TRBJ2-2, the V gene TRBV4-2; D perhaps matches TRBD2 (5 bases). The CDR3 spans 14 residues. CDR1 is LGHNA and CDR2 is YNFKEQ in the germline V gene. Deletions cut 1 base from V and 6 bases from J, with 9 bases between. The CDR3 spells CASSQGLAAGELFF. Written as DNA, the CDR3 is TGTGCCAGCAGCCAAGGGCTAGCTGCCGGGGAGCTGTTTTTT.

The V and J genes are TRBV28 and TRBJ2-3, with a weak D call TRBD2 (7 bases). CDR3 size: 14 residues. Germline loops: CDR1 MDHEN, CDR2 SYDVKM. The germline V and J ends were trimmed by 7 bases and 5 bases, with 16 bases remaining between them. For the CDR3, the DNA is TGTGCCAGCATCAGGGAGGGGGAAGGAGATACGCAGTATTTT. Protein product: CASIREGEGDTQYF.

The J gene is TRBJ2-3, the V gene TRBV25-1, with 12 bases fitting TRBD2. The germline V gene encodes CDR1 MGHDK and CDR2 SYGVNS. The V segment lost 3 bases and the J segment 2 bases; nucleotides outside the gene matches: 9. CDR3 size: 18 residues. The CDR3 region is CASSDRSGLAGTTDTQYF. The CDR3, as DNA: TGTGCCAGCAGTGATCGGAGTGGACTAGCGGGGACCACAGATACGCAGTATTTT.

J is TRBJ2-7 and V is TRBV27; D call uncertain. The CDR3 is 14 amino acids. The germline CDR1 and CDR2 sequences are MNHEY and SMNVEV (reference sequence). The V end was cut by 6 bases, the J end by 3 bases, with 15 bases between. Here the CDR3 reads CASSPTRVGYEQYF. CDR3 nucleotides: TGTGCCAGCAGCCCTACCCGAGTCGGCTACGAGCAGTACTTC.

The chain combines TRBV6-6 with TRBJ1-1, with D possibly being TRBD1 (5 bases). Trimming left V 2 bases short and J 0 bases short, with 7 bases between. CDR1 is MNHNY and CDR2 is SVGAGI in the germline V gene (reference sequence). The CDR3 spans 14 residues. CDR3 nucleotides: TGTGCCAGCAGTTACGACAGACTGAACACTGAAGCTTTCTTT. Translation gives CASSYDRLNTEAFF.

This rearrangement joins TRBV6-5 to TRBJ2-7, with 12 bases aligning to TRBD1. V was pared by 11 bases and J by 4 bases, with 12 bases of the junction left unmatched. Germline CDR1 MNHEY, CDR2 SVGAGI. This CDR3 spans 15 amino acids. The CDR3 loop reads CAGSLGDRGPYEQYF. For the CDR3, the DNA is TGTGCCGGATCTCTGGGGGACAGGGGGCCGTACGAGCAGTACTTC.

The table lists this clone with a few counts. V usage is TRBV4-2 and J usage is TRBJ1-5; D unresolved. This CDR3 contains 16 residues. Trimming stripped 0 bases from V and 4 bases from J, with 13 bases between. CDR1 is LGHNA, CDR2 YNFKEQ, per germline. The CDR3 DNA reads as TGTGCCAGCAGCCAAGAATTTTCACAGCCTAATCAGCCCCAGCATTTT. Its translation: CASSQEFSQPNQPQHF.

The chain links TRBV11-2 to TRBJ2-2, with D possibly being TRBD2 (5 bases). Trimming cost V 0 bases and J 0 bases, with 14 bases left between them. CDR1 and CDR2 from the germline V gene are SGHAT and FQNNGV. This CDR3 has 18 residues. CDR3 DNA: TGTGCCAGCAGCTTAGAAGGCCGAGCGGACGCGAACACCGGGGAGCTGTTTTTT. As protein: CASSLEGRADANTGELFF.

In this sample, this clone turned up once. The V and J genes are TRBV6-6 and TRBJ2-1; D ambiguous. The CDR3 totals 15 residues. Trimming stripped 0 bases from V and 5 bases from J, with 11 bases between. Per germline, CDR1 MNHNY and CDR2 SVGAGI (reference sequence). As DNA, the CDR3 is TGTGCCAGCAGTTACTCGCGAAAGAACAACAATGAGCAGTTCTTC. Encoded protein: CASSYSRKNNNEQFF.

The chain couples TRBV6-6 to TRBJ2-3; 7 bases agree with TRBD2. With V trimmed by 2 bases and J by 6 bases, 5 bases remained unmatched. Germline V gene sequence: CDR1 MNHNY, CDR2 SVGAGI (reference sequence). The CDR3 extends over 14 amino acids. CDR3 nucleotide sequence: TGTGCCAGCAGTTACGGGAGGGAATTGGATACGCAGTATTTT. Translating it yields CASSYGRELDTQYF.

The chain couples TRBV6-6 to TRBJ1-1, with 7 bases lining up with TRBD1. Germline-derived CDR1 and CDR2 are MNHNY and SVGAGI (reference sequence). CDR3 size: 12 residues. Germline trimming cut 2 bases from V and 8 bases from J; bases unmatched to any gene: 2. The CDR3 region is CASSYGQVEAFF. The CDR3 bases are TGTGCCAGCAGTTACGGACAGGTAGAAGCTTTCTTT.

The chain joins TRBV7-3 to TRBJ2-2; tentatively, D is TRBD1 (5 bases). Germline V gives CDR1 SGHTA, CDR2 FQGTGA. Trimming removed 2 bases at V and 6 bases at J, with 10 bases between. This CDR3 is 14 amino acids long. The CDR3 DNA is TGTGCCAGCAGCTTAGCAACAGGCGCCGGGGAGCTGTTTTTT. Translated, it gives CASSLATGAGELFF.

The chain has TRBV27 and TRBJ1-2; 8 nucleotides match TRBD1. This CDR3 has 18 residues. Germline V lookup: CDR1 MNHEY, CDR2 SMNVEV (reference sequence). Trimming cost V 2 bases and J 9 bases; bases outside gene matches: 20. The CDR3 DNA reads TGTGCCAGCAGTTTAAGGGTCAGGGGCAGGGGGCCTCTATGGAGCTACACCTTC. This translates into CASSLRVRGRGPLWSYTF.